The 10 T cell receptor beta chains presented below share a single source sample, sequenced in a study of T-cell reconstitution after alpha-beta-depleted transplantation in children (dated by TCRdb to 2016 to 2017). What this sample's treatment or condition label stands for: allogeneic hematopoietic cell transplantation with graft depleted of TCRalphabeta T cells and CD19 B cells. Receptors were amplified or captured by PCR. Sequenced using an Illumina HiSeq 2500. TCR libraries were prepared with molecular barcoding, using unique molecular identifiers to normalize TCRbeta repertoire quantification. TCRdb passed the public sequencing reads through fastp at Q25 and MiXCR, retaining productive beta sequences. Each entry merges the rows of one CDR3 protein and shows their most common DNA and genes. In this sample the table shows 700,000 or so distinct CDR3 sequences, approximately 14% of which occur a single time. Clones ranked in the top ten supply roughly 0.77% of the sample.

The sequenced sample was PBMCs, obtained before TCRalphabeta/CD19-depleted stem cell transplant. The receptors here all came from a girl aged 2-10 years with congenital amegakaryocytic thrombocytopenia, due to receive a stem cell transplant.

This clonotype appeared many times. The chain joins TRBV7-8 to TRBJ2-5; no definite D call. Per germline, CDR1 SGHVS and CDR2 FQNEAQ. The CDR3 is 12 amino acids. Trimming cost V 8 bases and J 4 bases, with 11 bases left between them. CDR3 DNA sequence: TGTGCCAGCCCACCGCTGGCAGAGACCCAGTACTTC. This codes for CASPPLAETQYF.

This sequence joins TRBV7-2 and TRBJ1-5; tentative D call: TRBD1 (6 bases). CDR1 is SGHTA and CDR2 is FQGNSA in the germline V gene. V was pared by 5 bases and J by 9 bases, with 17 bases between. This CDR3 spans 14 amino acids. CDR3 sequence: CASSPGAGSRPQHF. CDR3 sequence (DNA): TGTGCCAGCAGCCCGGGGGCAGGGAGCAGGCCCCAGCATTTT.

This clonotype came up many times. DNA of the CDR3: TGCGCCAGCATATACGAGCAGTACTTC. This codes for CASIYEQYF. This rearrangement joins TRBV10-1 to TRBJ2-7, with D hard to call. Germline assignment: CDR1 WNHNN and CDR2 SYGVQD (reference sequence). V shed 7 bases and J shed 4 bases, with 2 bases lying between them. The CDR3 runs 9 residues.

This clonotype was recorded many times. The rearrangement uses TRBV7-6 and TRBJ2-3; no firm D call. Germline CDR1 reads SGHVS; CDR2 reads FNYEAQ. The V end was cut by 1 base, the J end by 6 bases, with 11 bases between. This CDR3 contains 14 residues. In DNA, the CDR3 is TGTGCCAGCAGCTTAGTTGTGTACGCGGATACGCAGTATTTT. It encodes CASSLVVYADTQYF.

This clonotype has a count of ten or more. CDR3 protein: CSARGGGTGELFF. The CDR3 region has the DNA TGCAGTGCTAGAGGTGGCGGCACCGGGGAGCTGTTTTTT. The chain carries TRBV20-1 and TRBJ2-2; D is ambiguous. The CDR3 has 13 residues. Germline CDR1 DFQATT, CDR2 SNEGSKA (reference sequence). Trimming took off 1 base at V and 4 bases at J, with 7 bases between the two ends.

This clonotype has a count of ten or more. V and J are TRBV24-1 and TRBJ2-3, with TRBD1 as a possible D gene (7 bases). Trimming shortened V by 1 base and J by 5 bases, and 12 bases separated the two germline ends. Germline V gene sequence: CDR1 KGHDR, CDR2 SFDVKD. The length of the CDR3 is 15 residues. In DNA form, the CDR3 reads TGTGCCACCAGTGATTTCCAGGGGGGTCGAGATACGCAGTATTTT. Encoded protein: CATSDFQGGRDTQYF.

This clonotype was seen many times. The rearrangement uses TRBV10-3 and TRBJ2-1; TRBD2 might be the D (5 bases). With 8 bases removed from V and 3 bases from J, the gap between germline ends came to 11 bases. The CDR3 sequence is 13 residues long. Germline V gene sequence: CDR1 ENHRY, CDR2 SYGVKD. In DNA, the CDR3 is TGTGCCATCGGAAGCGGAGACTACAATGAGCAGTTCTTC. It encodes CAIGSGDYNEQFF.

The chain has TRBV19 and TRBJ2-1, with 10 bases fitting TRBD2. V gave up 3 bases and J gave up 6 bases; unmatched junction bases: 8. The CDR3 is 16 amino acids. CDR1 and CDR2 from the germline V gene are LNHDA and SQIVND (reference sequence). The CDR3 protein is CASSILAGGRGNEQFF. Here the CDR3 DNA reads TGTGCCAGTAGTATTTTAGCGGGAGGAAGGGGCAATGAGCAGTTCTTC. Full variable domain (remainder filled in from reference TRBV19 and TRBJ2-1): DGGITQSPKYLFRKEGQNVTLSCEQNLNHDAMYWYRQDPGQGLRLIYYSQIVNDFQKGDIAEGYSVSREKKESFPLTVTSAQKNPTAFYLCASSILAGGRGNEQFFGPGTRLTVL.

This clonotype was counted many times. The CDR3 sequence: CASSPTEGVLTF. CDR3 in DNA: TGTGCCAGCAGTCCGACAGAAGGCGTCCTGACTTTC. The chain combines TRBV12-3 or TRBV12-4 with TRBJ2-6; maybe TRBD1 (5 bases). Trimming shortened V by 5 bases and J by 12 bases, and 11 bases separated the two germline ends. This CDR3 has 12 residues.

This clonotype has at least ten counts. The genes are TRBV7-2 and TRBJ2-3; 14 bases are shared with TRBD2. V trimming: 4 bases; J trimming: 1 base; junction bases outside the gene matches: 16. The germline gives CDR1 SGHTA, CDR2 FQGNSA. The CDR3 loop spans 21 amino acids. CDR3 DNA: TGTGCCAGCAGCTACCCCGGGACTAGCGGGAGAGTTGTAGGGCGCACAGATACGCAGTATTTT. Protein product: CASSYPGTSGRVVGRTDTQYF.